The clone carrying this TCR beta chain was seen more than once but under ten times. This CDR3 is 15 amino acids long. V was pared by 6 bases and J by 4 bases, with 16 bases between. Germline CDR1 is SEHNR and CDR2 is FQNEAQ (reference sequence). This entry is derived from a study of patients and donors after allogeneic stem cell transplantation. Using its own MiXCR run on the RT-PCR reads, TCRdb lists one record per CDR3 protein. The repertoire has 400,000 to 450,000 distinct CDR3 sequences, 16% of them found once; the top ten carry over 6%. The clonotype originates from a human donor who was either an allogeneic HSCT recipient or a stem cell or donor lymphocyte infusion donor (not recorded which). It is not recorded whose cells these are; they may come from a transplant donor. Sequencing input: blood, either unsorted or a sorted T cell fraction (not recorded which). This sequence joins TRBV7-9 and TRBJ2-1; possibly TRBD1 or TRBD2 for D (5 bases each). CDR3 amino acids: CASRGDRDQYNEQFF. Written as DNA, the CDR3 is TGTGCCAGCAGGGGGGACCGGGACCAATACAATGAGCAGTTCTTC. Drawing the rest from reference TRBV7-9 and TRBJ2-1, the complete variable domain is DTGVSQNPRHKITKRGQNVTFRCDPISEHNRLYWYRQTLGQGPEFLTYFQNEAQLEKSRLLSDRFSAERPKGSFSTLEIQRTEQGDSAMYLCASRGDRDQYNEQFFGPGTRLTVL.